This TCR beta chain was observed in a study of cytomegalovirus exposure and HLA in healthy donors listed by TCRdb under 2017. About the investigation overall: An earlier analysis of some 600 of the donors reported over 250 Gb of sequence data and approximately 120 million unique TCR beta sequences obtained from some 200 million T cells. A later genetic analysis took genome-wide SNP genotypes for about 65% of the roughly 670 donors and used that subset as a discovery cohort. An earlier analysis of 587 of the donors used high-throughput TCR beta sequencing to judge whether each TCR beta V gene segment behaved as functional or pseudogenic. A later analysis re-analyzed previously published TCR beta repertoires from roughly 690 donors and added high-resolution HLA genotyping to study TCR occurrence patterns. The study was designed to test whether signatures of past pathogen exposure could be identified by cataloging public T cell receptors. Typing coverage varied by locus: roughly 629-630 donors for A, B, C, DRB1 and DQB1; 500 to 550 for DQA1; around 570 for DPA1; 450 to 480 for DPB1. A handful of DR-DQ haplotypes were handled as single units for association and clustering because linkage in the cohort was strong. Among about 390 genotyped donors of the cohort, an average of 235,054 unique TCR beta nucleotide sequences were sequenced per donor, roughly 18% of them non-productive. The study combined high-throughput TCR immunosequencing, statistical association of individual TCRs with disease status, and machine learning to predict cytomegalovirus infection status. Using immunosequencing, the study profiled T cell repertoires from roughly 650 subjects and related those repertoires to cytomegalovirus serostatus. The genetic ancestry cluster associated with self-reported Caucasian donors included about 84% of the 398 genotyped donors. In addition to the first cohort of 666 subjects, a separate validation cohort of approximately 120 different subjects was used. Roughly 320 gigabases of sequencing data and around 88 million unique TCR sequences made up an early release that covered nearly 650 HLA-typed donors. HLA typing covered class I and class II loci at four-digit resolution. Donor age, sex, ethnicity and CMV serostatus were collected together with the repertoire data. All discovery cohort repertoires had been generated using a single sequencing platform. The later analysis used no new phenotypic data to find candidate immune exposures, relying instead on TCR beta sequences and their occurrence across donors. Points the paper makes about the study in general: Cytomegalovirus status was reported to be diagnosed by the classifier with high specificity and sensitivity in both the original and validation cohorts. Presence/absence analyses assumed roughly uniform sequencing depth across donors, an assumption that may not hold. Some IMGT-functional V segments, including TRBV6-2 and TRBV6-3, could not be told apart with the 87-base-pair reads, so those segments were excluded. Most CMV-associated TCR beta chains appeared to be HLA-restricted in a later analysis, and the HLA associations seemed to be driven largely by CMV exposure. A later analysis found that TCR association rates varied across HLA loci, with DRB1 alleles showing the most associated TCRs and HLA-C alleles the fewest. Compared with equally common non-associated chains, HLA-associated TCR beta chains in a later analysis were more clonally expanded and had lower generation probabilities. In this cohort, only TCR beta chains were sequenced, and detectable features were limited by the absence of alpha or paired-chain data. Correlated functional status among segregating V segments might be attributable to linkage disequilibrium, but an unknown experimental factor could not be ruled out. According to the authors, the approach could potentially be generalized to other disease states and immunological phenotypes. Because HLA typing was unavailable for some donors at each locus, only the typed subset was used in association tests. The study gave a list of about 160 TCR beta chains associated with cytomegalovirus. In an earlier analysis of around 600 of the donors, most TCR beta V segments were observed in productive rearrangements about 87% or about 30% of the time, broadly matching IMGT annotations. Immune exposure information for the cohort was limited to CMV serostatus. The earlier analysis of some 560 of the donors excluded roughly 16 rarely observed V segments, including chromosome 9 orphons, because counts were too low. A later analysis associated about 17,000 TCR beta sequences with specific HLA alleles at a false discovery rate of 0.05. In a later genetic analysis, a missense DCLRE1C variant was associated with V-gene and J-gene trimming of TCR beta chains, and the association was replicated in an independent cohort. A later genetic analysis reported fewer N-insertions in productive TCRs among donors in an Asian-associated ancestry cluster than the roughly 720-donor mean. While some public TCRs were present in many individuals, most TCR sequences turned up only very rarely across donors. According to a later analysis, parvovirus B19, influenza, CMV and Epstein-Barr virus appeared linked to several top co-occurrence clusters. When HLA alleles, especially DR and DQ, strongly co-occurred, attributing TCR associations to individual alleles was difficult. A few of the identified cytomegalovirus-associated TCR beta chains were confirmed in vitro to be specific for cytomegalovirus antigens. A cluster of highly shared sequence variants was judged likely to represent a technical artifact of the sequencing pipeline. A further reported finding was that TCR beta sequences accurately predicted the HLA-A and HLA-B alleles for most subjects in the first cohort.

This clone appeared a few times. Its antigen is unknown. No base quality values were provided; no much bigger clone lies one nucleotide off. V loses 5 bases, J loses 1 base, and the germline ends lie 9 bases apart. As encoded in the germline V gene, CDR1 is ENHRY while CDR2 is SYGVKD. Inclusive of the bounding cysteine and phenylalanine, the CDR3 is 13 residues long. Here the CDR3 DNA is all that survives: 39 bases in frame from base 1. In total, approximately 610 healthy bone marrow donors made up the cohort. At the time of sampling, all cohort members were nominally healthy, though unrecorded immune exposures were likely present. The donor was CMV seropositive and belonged to the group of 250 to 350 seropositive cohort members. A peripheral blood sample was collected from each donor, and TCR beta sequencing was performed on peripheral blood mononuclear cells. The Qiagen DNeasy Blood Extraction Kit was used to extract genomic DNA from the blood cell samples.

Library method: the immunoSEQ multiplex PCR assay. The multiplex PCR relied on a mix of 60 forward primers for TCR Vbeta segments and 13 reverse primers for TCR Jbeta segments. A multiplex PCR assay on genomic DNA amplified the CDR3 region of rearranged TCR beta genes. Amplified TCR beta libraries were sequenced as 87-base-pair reads on the Illumina HiSeq System. As for the original processing: A later analysis counted about 80 million unique TCR beta chains across the 666 repertoires, and 9 million to 14 million of these chains were shared by at least two donors. Raw reads were error-corrected and collapsed into unique sequences with a nearest-neighbor algorithm that merged closely related sequences to remove PCR and sequencing errors. V, D and J gene segments were assigned by aligning CDR3 sequences to IMGT reference sequences. Each retained sequence needed at least a six-nucleotide match to both a V gene segment and a J gene segment. A rearrangement was called productive if the CDR3 had no stop codons and remained in frame with V and J, and every other rearrangement was called non-productive. Following IMGT convention, CDR3 was defined as the stretch from the second conserved V-encoded cysteine to the conserved J-encoded phenylalanine. The earlier analysis of fewer than 750 of the donors excluded sequences that lacked an unambiguous match to a single V gene segment. An earlier analysis of 587 of the donors called V segments functional above 56.7% productive rearrangements and segregating when the between-donor standard deviation exceeded 5%. A statistical classification framework was built to diagnose cytomegalovirus status from the catalog of TCR beta chain sequences. In a later analysis, V and J genes were assigned by comparing TCR nucleotide sequences against IMGT/GENE-DB human TR gene sequences. The TCRdist pipeline was used in a later analysis to assign CDR3 sequences and most-parsimonious VDJ recombination scenarios. In a later analysis, every TCR beta chain was defined by the combination of its CDR3 amino acid sequence and its V-gene family, and reads without a unique V-gene family were dropped. As a way to deal with suspected cross-contamination and a sequencing artifact, a later analysis dropped hundreds of nucleotide sequences that were highly shared and had low generation probability. In a later analysis, a clonal expansion index for each public chain was calculated from normalized within-repertoire ranks of inferred template counts. In a later analysis, generation probabilities were computed with a VDJ recombination model fitted to out-of-frame rearrangements, and the resulting probabilities were checked against IGoR. In a later analysis, TCR-TCR, TCR-HLA and TCR-CMV co-occurrence was scored with hypergeometric tests, and a repertoire-size bias correction was applied to TCR pairs. False discovery rates were estimated in a later analysis by permuting HLA or CMV assignments 20 times. A later analysis grouped co-occurring TCRs with DBSCAN, adding TCRdist sequence similarity when clustering within HLA-allele-positive subsets. Repertoires with fewer than 30,000 or more than 120,000 public chains were left out of co-occurrence clustering, as were five repertoires with anomalous nucleotide sharing. TCRdb re-hosts the immuneACCESS table, in-frame sequences only. Its copies lack some clones; in the studies checked, an unresolved V gene accounts for under half of them, and the cause for the rest is not known. V, J and clone size are those of that table, while D and trimming were read from the DNA. The sample yields around 78,000 clones; 72% were counted once. The ten biggest clones cover approximately 10% of the sample.

This receptor was obtained from a woman in her forties in good health and CMV-seropositive. In this chain, TRBV10-3 is recombined with TRBJ2-7; the D gene is perhaps TRBD1, on 6 matching bases. Source material: PBMCs. The base sequence is TGTGCCATCAGTTCCACAGGGTCCTACGAGCAGTACTTC. It encodes CAISSTGSYEQYF.